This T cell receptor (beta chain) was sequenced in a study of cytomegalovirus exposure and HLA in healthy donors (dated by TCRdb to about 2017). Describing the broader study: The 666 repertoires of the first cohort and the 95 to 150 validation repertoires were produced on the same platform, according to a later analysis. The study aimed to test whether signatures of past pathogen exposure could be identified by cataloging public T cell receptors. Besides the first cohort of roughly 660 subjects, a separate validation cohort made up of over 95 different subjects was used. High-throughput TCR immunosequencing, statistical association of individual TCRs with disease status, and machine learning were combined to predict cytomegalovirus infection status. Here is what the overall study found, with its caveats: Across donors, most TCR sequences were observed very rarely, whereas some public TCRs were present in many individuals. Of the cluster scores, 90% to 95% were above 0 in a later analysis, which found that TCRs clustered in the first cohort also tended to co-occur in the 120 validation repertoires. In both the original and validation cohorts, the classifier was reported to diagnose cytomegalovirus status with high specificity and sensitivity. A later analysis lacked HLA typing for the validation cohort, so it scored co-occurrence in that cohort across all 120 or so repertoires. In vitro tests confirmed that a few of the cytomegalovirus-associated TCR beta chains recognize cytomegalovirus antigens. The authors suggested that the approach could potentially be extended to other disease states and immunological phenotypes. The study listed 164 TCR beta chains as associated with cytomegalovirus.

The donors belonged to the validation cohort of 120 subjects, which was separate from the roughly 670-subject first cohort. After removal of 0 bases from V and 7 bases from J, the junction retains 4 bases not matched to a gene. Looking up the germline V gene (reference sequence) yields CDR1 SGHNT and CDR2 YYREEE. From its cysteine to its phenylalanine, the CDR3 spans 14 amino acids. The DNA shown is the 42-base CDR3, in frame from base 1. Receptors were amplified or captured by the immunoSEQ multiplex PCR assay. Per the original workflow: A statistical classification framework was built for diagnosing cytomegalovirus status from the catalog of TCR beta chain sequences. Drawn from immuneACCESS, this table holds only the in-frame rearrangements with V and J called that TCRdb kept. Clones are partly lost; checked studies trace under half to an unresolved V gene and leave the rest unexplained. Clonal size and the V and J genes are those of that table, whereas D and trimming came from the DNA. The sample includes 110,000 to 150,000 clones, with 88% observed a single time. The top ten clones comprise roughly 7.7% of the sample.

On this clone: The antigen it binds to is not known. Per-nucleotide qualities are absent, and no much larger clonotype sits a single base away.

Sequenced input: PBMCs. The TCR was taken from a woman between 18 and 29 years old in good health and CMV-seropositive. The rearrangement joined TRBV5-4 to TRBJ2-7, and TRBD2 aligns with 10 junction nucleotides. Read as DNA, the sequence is TGTGCCAGCAGCTTGGAGGTAGCGGGAGGAGAGCAGTACTTC. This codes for CASSLEVAGGEQYF.